This entry lists 12 T cell receptor beta chains sequenced from one sample in a study of T cell responses to AZD1222 COVID-19 vaccine. Sequenced by immunoSEQ multiplex PCR; TCRdb stores in-frame clones only, minus some. The sample yields around 80,000 clones, 70% to 90% seen once. Sequencing was performed on peripheral blood, taken 28 days after the second AZD1222 dose. The receptors shown here come from an adult who received the AZD1222 COVID-19 vaccine.

The V and J genes are TRBV6-5 and TRBJ2-7; possible D gene TRBD1, 6 bases. The CDR3 covers 15 residues. V was trimmed by 4 bases and J by 2 bases, leaving 15 bases between them. Looked up from germline, CDR1 is MNHEY and CDR2 is SVGAGI. The CDR3 spells CASSSDRRETYEQYF. CDR3 in DNA: TGTGCCAGCAGTTCGGACAGACGTGAAACCTACGAGCAGTACTTC.

The rearrangement links TRBV10-1 to TRBJ1-1, with D uncertain. The CDR3 is 14 residues long. V was clipped by 4 bases and J by 4 bases, with 13 bases between them. Germline V gene sequence: CDR1 WNHNN, CDR2 SYGVQD (reference sequence). This CDR3 reads CASSARGRGTEAFF. The CDR3 coding sequence is TGCGCCAGCAGTGCGAGAGGGAGAGGCACTGAAGCTTTCTTT.

The rearrangement joins TRBV14 to TRBJ2-7; D is uncertain. Trimming removed 2 bases at V and 7 bases at J, with 9 bases between. Germline-derived CDR1 and CDR2 are SGHDN and FVKESK. CDR3 size: 12 residues. This CDR3 reads CASSQLSWEQYF. CDR3 bases: TGTGCCAGCAGCCAACTCTCGTGGGAGCAGTACTTC.

CDR3 coding DNA: TGTGCCAGCAGCTATTCAGGGGTGGGTCAGCCCCAGCATTTT. Amino acid sequence: CASSYSGVGQPQHF. The chain recombines TRBV7-2 with TRBJ1-5, with a tentative D call TRBD1 (6 bases). The CDR3 runs to 14 residues. The germline V gene has CDR1 SGHTA and CDR2 FQGNSA. V was shortened by 4 bases and J by 6 bases, with 13 bases between the two germline ends.

V gene TRBV6-5 combines with J gene TRBJ1-1; no clear D. V lost 7 bases to trimming and J lost 3 bases, with 12 bases between them. Germline V gives CDR1 MNHEY, CDR2 SVGAGI. The CDR3 runs to 13 residues. CDR3 DNA sequence: TGTGCCAGCAATGCCGGAGGGCACACTGAAGCTTTCTTT. It specifies CASNAGGHTEAFF.

This clone was seen more than once but under ten times. The chain combines TRBV19 with TRBJ1-4; no clear D gene. The CDR3 spans 15 residues. Trimming stripped 0 bases from V and 8 bases from J, with 13 bases between. Per germline, CDR1 LNHDA and CDR2 SQIVND (reference sequence). The CDR3 region is CASSIDGLTLEKLFF. In DNA form, the CDR3 reads TGTGCCAGTAGTATAGACGGACTGACCCTGGAAAAACTGTTTTTT.

This clone was counted a few times. The chain has TRBV30 and TRBJ1-3; tentatively, D is TRBD1 (6 bases). This CDR3 comprises 15 residues. CDR1 and CDR2 from the germline V gene are GTSNPN and SVGIG (reference sequence). Between the trimmed V and J ends, which lost 3 bases and 0 bases, there was a span of 12 bases. The CDR3 coding sequence is TGTGCCTGGAGCCGACAGGTTCCCTCTGGAAACACCATATATTTT. Translated, it gives CAWSRQVPSGNTIYF. The full variable domain, rest sourced from reference TRBV30 and TRBJ1-3, is SQTIHQWPATLVQPVGSPLSLECTVEGTSNPNLYWYRQAAGRGLQLLFYSVGIGQISSEVPQNLSASRPQDRQFILSSKKLLLSDSGFYLCAWSRQVPSGNTIYFGEGSWLTVV.

The gene calls are TRBV6-6 and TRBJ1-6; D ambiguous. The V end lost 6 bases, the J end lost 9 bases, and 9 bases lay between the germline ends. Germline CDR1 reads MNHNY; CDR2 reads SVGAGI (reference sequence). The CDR3 is made up of 12 amino acids. This CDR3 is CASRGGSSPLHF. The CDR3 nucleotides read TGTGCCAGCAGGGGAGGAAGTTCACCCCTCCACTTT.

This rearrangement joins TRBV14 to TRBJ1-1; D is ambiguous. V was trimmed by 6 bases and J by 1 base, leaving 9 bases between them. The CDR3 length is 13 residues. Germline V gives CDR1 SGHDN, CDR2 FVKESK. The CDR3 is CASSKTRNTEAFF. CDR3 nucleotides: TGTGCCAGCAGTAAGACCCGGAACACTGAAGCTTTCTTT.

The chain links TRBV3-1 (or the pseudogene TRBV3-2) to TRBJ2-5; 12 bases map to TRBD1. The V gene's germline CDR1 is LGHDT and CDR2 YNNKEL (reference sequence). The CDR3 is made up of 17 amino acids. Trimming took 1 base from V and 4 from J; bases not matched to a gene: 7. This chain's CDR3 is CASSQADGTGGGETQYF. CDR3 coding DNA: TGTGCCAGCAGCCAAGCGGACGGGACAGGGGGCGGAGAGACCCAGTACTTC.

The V and J genes are TRBV5-1 and TRBJ1-2; D is uncertain. The CDR3 is 15 amino acids. Trimming took off 3 bases at V and 0 bases at J, with 12 bases between the two ends. Germline V gives CDR1 SGHRS, CDR2 YFSETQ. The CDR3 bases are TGCGCCAGCAGCTCCGTAGGACGGTCTAACTATGGCTACACCTTC. This gives the protein CASSSVGRSNYGYTF.

The chain couples TRBV10-3 to TRBJ2-2; 14 nucleotides match TRBD2. Germline assignment: CDR1 ENHRY and CDR2 SYGVKD. The CDR3 runs to 17 residues. J lost 1 base, V lost 6 bases, and 4 bases had no gene match. In nucleotides, the CDR3 is TGTGCCATCAGAGCGGGGACTAGCGGGGGGAACACCGGGGAGCTGTTTTTT. Translating gives CAIRAGTSGGNTGELFF.